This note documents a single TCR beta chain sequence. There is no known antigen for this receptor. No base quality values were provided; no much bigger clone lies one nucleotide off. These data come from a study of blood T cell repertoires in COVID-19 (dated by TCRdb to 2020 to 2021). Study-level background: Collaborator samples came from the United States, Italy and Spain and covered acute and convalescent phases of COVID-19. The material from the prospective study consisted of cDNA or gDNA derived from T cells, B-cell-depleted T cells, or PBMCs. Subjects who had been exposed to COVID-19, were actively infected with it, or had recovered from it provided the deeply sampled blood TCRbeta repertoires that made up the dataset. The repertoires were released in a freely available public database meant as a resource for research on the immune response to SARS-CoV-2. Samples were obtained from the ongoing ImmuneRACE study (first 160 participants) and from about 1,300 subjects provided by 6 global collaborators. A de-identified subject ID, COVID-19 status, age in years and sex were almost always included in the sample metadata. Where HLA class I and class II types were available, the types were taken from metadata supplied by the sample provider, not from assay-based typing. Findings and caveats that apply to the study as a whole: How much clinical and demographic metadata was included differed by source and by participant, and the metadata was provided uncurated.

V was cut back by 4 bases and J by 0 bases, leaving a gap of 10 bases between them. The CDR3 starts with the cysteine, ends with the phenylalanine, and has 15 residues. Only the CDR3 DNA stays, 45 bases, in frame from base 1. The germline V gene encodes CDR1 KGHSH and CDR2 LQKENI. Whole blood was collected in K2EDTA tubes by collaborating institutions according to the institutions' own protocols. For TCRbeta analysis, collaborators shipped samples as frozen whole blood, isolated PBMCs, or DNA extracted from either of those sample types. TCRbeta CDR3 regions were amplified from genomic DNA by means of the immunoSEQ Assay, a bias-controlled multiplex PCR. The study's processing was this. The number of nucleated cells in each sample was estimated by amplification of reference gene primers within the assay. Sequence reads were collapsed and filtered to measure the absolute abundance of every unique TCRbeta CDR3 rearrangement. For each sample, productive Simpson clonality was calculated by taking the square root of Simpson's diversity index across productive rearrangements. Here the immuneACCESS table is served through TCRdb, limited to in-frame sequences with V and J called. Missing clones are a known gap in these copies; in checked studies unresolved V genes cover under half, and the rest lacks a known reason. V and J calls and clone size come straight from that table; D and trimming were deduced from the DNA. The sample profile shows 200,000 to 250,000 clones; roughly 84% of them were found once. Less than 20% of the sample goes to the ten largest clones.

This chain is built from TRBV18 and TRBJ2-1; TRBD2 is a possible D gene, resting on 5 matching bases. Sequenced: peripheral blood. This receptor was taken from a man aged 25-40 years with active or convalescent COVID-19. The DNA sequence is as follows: TGTGCCAGCTCACGCACTCGGGGCTCCTACAATGAGCAGTTCTTC. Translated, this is CASSRTRGSYNEQFF.